Below, 4 T cell receptor beta chains from the same sample are listed, as sequenced in a study of cytomegalovirus exposure and HLA in healthy donors. PCR used 60 Vbeta primers and 13 Jbeta primers. Some clones are missing from TCRdb's copy, which holds only in-frame ones; the method was immunoSEQ multiplex PCR. Among 120,000 or so clones listed, over 15% were seen once. Specimen: PBMCs. These receptors all stem from a female donor in good health and CMV-seropositive.

This clone showed up just a few times. J is TRBJ1-1 and V is TRBV6-8, with D unclear. Germline V gives CDR1 MNHGY, CDR2 SAAAGT. This CDR3 region has 16 residues. The germline V and J ends were trimmed by 5 bases and 1 base, with 17 bases remaining between them. The CDR3 here is CASSKIGEDGNTEAFF. The CDR3 coding sequence is TGTGCCAGCAGTAAAATCGGGGAGGATGGGAACACTGAAGCTTTCTTT.

This clone was found a few times. V is TRBV11-2 and J is TRBJ2-7, with 7 bases that match TRBD2. Trimming took 3 bases from V and 0 from J; bases not matched to a gene: 5. Per the germline V gene, CDR1 is SGHAT and CDR2 is FQNNGV. This CDR3 contains 15 residues. The CDR3 sequence is CASSLVGGSSYEQYF. CDR3 nucleotides: TGTGCCAGCAGCTTGGTGGGAGGGAGCTCCTACGAGCAGTACTTC. Together with reference TRBV11-2 and TRBJ2-7, the CDR3 gives the full variable domain: EAGVAQSPRYKIIEKRQSVAFWCNPISGHATLYWYQQILGQGPKLLIQFQNNGVVDDSQLPKDRFSAERLKGVDSTLKIQPAKLEDSAVYLCASSLVGGSSYEQYFGPGTRLTVT.

This clone was seen more than once but under ten times. In nucleotides, the CDR3 is TGCGCCAGCAGCCCCAGGGCTGCGTCTAGCGGGCTCTATGAGCAGTTCTTC. Translated: CASSPRAASSGLYEQFF. This chain joins TRBV4-3 and TRBJ2-1; TRBD2 matches at 8 bases. The CDR3 has 17 amino acids. Looked up from germline, CDR1 is LGHNA and CDR2 is YSLEER. The V gene end was trimmed by 4 bases and the J gene end by 8 bases; junction bases not matched to a gene: 16.

This clone was observed a handful of times. V gene TRBV10-2 combines with J gene TRBJ1-2; 9 bases are a match to TRBD1. The CDR3 contains 13 residues. V lost 7 bases to trimming and J lost 3 bases; unmatched junction nucleotides: 3. Germline V gene sequence: CDR1 WSHSY, CDR2 SAAADI. The CDR3 region has the DNA TGCGCCAGCACCCGACAGGGGGACTATGGCTACACCTTC. Translated: CASTRQGDYGYTF.